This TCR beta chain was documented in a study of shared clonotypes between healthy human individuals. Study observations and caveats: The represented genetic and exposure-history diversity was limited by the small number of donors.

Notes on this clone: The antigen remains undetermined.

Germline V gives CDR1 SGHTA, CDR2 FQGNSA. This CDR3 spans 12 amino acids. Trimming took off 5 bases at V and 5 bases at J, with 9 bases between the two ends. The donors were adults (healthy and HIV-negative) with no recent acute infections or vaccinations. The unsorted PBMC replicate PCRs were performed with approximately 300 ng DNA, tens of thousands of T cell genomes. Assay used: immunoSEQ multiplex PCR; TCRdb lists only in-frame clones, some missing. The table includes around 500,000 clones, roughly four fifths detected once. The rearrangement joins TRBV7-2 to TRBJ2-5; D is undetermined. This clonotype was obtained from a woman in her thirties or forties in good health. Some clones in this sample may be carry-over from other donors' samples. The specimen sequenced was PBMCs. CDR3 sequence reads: CASSEQDETQYF. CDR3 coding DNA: TGTGCCAGCAGCGAGCAAGACGAGACCCAGTACTTC. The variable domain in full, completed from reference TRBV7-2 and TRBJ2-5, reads GAGVSQSPSNKVTEKGKDVELRCDPISGHTALYWYRQSLGQGLEFLIYFQGNSAPDKSGLPSDRFSAERTGGSVSTLTIQRTQQEDSAVYLCASSEQDETQYFGPGTRLLVL.